Listed below are T cell receptor beta chains from one sample, sequenced in a study of PD-1 blockade in classical Hodgkin lymphoma. Sequencing was performed with immunoSEQ multiplex PCR; in TCRdb, only in-frame clones are kept and a portion is missing. The sample has some 30,000 clones; over 55% are singletons. The input for sequencing was peripheral blood mononuclear cells (PBMCs), taken before the second cycle of nivolumab. The receptors here all came from a human donor with classical Hodgkin lymphoma. Each CDR3 is given with its conserved first and last residue. The D gene is left open where the match is weak. Expanded clones are given a class, and other clones once, few, many or no size at all.

>TRBV5-6|.|.|TRBJ2-1
CASSLIGNYNEQFF
TGTGCCAGCAGCTTAATCGGCAACTACAATGAGCAGTTCTTC
>TRBV7-9|.|.|TRBJ1-1
CASSSTWQGIMNTEAFF
TGTGCCAGCAGCTCGACATGGCAGGGGATTATGAACACTGAAGCTTTCTTT
>TRBV6-5|few|.|TRBJ2-7
CASSDLFYEQYF
TGTGCCAGCAGTGACCTTTTCTACGAGCAGTACTTC
>TRBV4-3|few|.|TRBJ2-6
CASSQADRQAGANVLTF
TGCGCCAGCAGCCAAGCCGATCGTCAGGCTGGGGCCAACGTCCTGACTTTC
>TRBV4-3|few|TRBD1|TRBJ1-6
CASSQEGQYNSPLHF
TGCGCCAGCAGCCAGGAGGGACAGTATAATTCACCCCTCCACTTT
>TRBV7-8|.|.|TRBJ1-5
CASGVTQPQHF
TGTGCCAGCGGGGTGACTCAGCCCCAGCATTTT
>TRBV28|.|.|TRBJ2-7
CASSLGDRSEQYF
TGTGCCAGCAGTTTAGGGGACCGGAGCGAGCAGTACTTC
>TRBV6-4|.|.|TRBJ2-7
CASRLYEQYF
TGTGCCAGCAGGCTCTACGAGCAGTACTTC
>TRBV7-6|.|TRBD1|TRBJ1-6
CASSFQGANSPLHF
TGTGCCAGCAGCTTTCAGGGGGCGAATTCACCCCTCCACTTT
>TRBV5-5|once|.|TRBJ1-1
CASSLGALLMNTEAFF
TGTGCCAGCAGCTTAGGGGCCCTACTAATGAACACTGAAGCTTTCTTT
>TRBV6-5|.|.|TRBJ1-2
CANGGTNYGYTF
TGTGCCAACGGGGGCACCAACTATGGCTACACCTTC
>TRBV7-6|.|.|TRBJ2-3
CASSHRLSDTQYF
TGTGCCAGCAGCCACCGCCTGAGTGATACGCAGTATTTT
>TRBV11-2|medium-sized|.|TRBJ1-3
CASSLGGTDSGNTIYF
TGTGCCAGCAGCTTAGGGGGTACTGACTCTGGAAACACCATATATTTT
>TRBV5-1|.|.|TRBJ2-5
CASSGGSQETQYF
TGCGCCAGCAGTGGGGGGTCACAAGAGACCCAGTACTTC
>TRBV10-3|.|.|TRBJ1-1
CAISAEAGDAEAFF
TGTGCCATCAGTGCCGAGGCCGGGGACGCAGAAGCTTTCTTT
>TRBV6-5|medium-sized|.|TRBJ2-3
CASTPGPGSDTQYF
TGTGCCAGCACCCCGGGACCCGGGAGTGATACGCAGTATTTT
>TRBV7-9|.|TRBD1|TRBJ2-1
CASSHTDRGLYNEQFF
TGTGCCAGCAGCCACACCGACAGGGGGCTTTACAATGAGCAGTTCTTC
>TRBV5-1|.|TRBD1|TRBJ1-2
CASKWTGGAYSYGYTF
TGCGCCAGCAAGTGGACAGGGGGCGCATATTCCTATGGCTACACCTTC
>TRBV30|.|.|TRBJ2-7
CAWTPTDFSYEQYF
TGTGCCTGGACCCCTACAGATTTCTCCTACGAGCAGTACTTC
>TRBV6-5|.|.|TRBJ1-3
CASSTAAGGGNTIYF
TGTGCCAGCAGTACCGCCGCCGGCGGTGGAAACACCATATATTTT
>TRBV7-9|.|.|TRBJ2-1
CASSLDNLDYEQFF
TGTGCCAGCAGCTTAGACAATTTAGACTATGAGCAGTTCTTC
>TRBV21-1|.|.|TRBJ2-5
CASSKRAGALLMYQETQYF
TGTGCCAGCAGCAAAAGGGCAGGGGCTCTTCTTATGTACCAAGAGACCCAGTACTTC
>TRBV4-1|.|TRBD1|TRBJ2-6
CASSQLDRVGANVLTF
TGCGCCAGCAGCCAACTCGACAGGGTAGGGGCCAACGTCCTGACTTTC
>TRBV19|.|.|TRBJ2-7
CASSPATGPYEQYF
TGTGCCAGTAGTCCGGCGACAGGCCCCTACGAGCAGTACTTC
>TRBV19|.|TRBD1|TRBJ2-3
CASSQLRDRGSTDTQYF
TGTGCCAGTAGCCAATTACGGGACAGGGGAAGCACAGATACGCAGTATTTT